The T cell receptor beta chain described here comes from a study of blood T cell repertoires in COVID-19. Study details: The samples span acute and convalescent COVID-19 from the United States, Italy and Spain. PBMCs, B-cell-depleted T cells, or T cells provided the cDNA or gDNA that made up the material.

This clone was detected once. In the original processing: Nucleated cell number was recorded as an estimate derived from reference gene primer amplification. Clones were read by immunoSEQ multiplex PCR, and TCRdb kept only the in-frame ones, dropping some. The V and J calls and clone size are taken from that table; D and trimming were inferred from the DNA. Among hundreds of thousands of clones listed, over 75% were seen once. The junction had 11 bases not matched to a gene; V was cut back by 5 bases and J by 8 bases. The CDR3 consists of 15 residues. Germline V gives CDR1 SGHAT, CDR2 FQDESV (reference sequence).

Sequencing input: peripheral blood. The gene calls are TRBV11-1 and TRBJ1-4, with 7 bases that match TRBD1. The TCR sequence derives from a human donor in a cohort sampled during active COVID-19. As DNA, the CDR3 is TGTGCCAGCAGCCCTGAGGGGGCTCAAGGGGAAAAACTGTTTTTT. This translates into CASSPEGAQGEKLFF.